The present TCR beta chain was sequenced within a study of human thymus T cells. Study-level results: Seemingly biased V and J gene usage marked thymic and blood repertoires.

Libraries were prepared by immunoSEQ multiplex PCR; TCRdb keeps only in-frame clonotypes and omits some of them. The data contain 45,000 to 75,000 clones, over 85% of them singletons. This clone appeared a few times. Its specificity is not known. There are 15 residues in the CDR3. CDR1 and CDR2 from the germline V gene are SGDLS and YYNGEE. V gave up 3 bases and J gave up 4 bases; unmatched junction bases: 6. Only four of the eight donors provided an approximately 0.5-1 mL blood sample. All available leukocytes, rather than a set cell count, yielded the blood DNA. The sequenced sample was blood. The chain carries TRBV9 and TRBJ2-2; 7 nucleotides line up with TRBD1. This receptor was identified in a boy younger than two with a congenital heart defect but otherwise immunologically healthy. This CDR3 reads CASSAPTGITGELFF. CDR3 DNA sequence: TGTGCCAGCAGCGCCCCGACAGGGATCACCGGGGAGCTGTTTTTT.